The next 27 T cell receptor beta chains were all read from a single sample in a study of T-cell reconstitution after alpha-beta-depleted transplantation in children (dated by TCRdb to about 2016). The intended sense of this specimen's treatment or condition label: allogeneic hematopoietic cell transplantation with graft depleted of TCRalphabeta T cells and CD19 B cells. Library method: PCR. Sequencing relied on an Illumina HiSeq 2500. TCR library preparation used molecular barcoding, with unique molecular identifiers applied to normalize quantification of the TCRbeta repertoire. TCRdb cleaned the public reads at Q25 with fastp, built clones with MiXCR and kept in-frame beta chains. All rows with the same CDR3 protein become a single entry with the most common DNA and genes. Here the sample has around 960,000 distinct CDR3 sequences; about 29% occur a single time. Roughly 30% of the sample is taken by the ten largest.

The material was PBMCs, mostly from graft donor cells, obtained 360 days after TCRalphabeta/CD19-depleted stem cell transplant. The source of these receptors is a boy younger than two who had a stem cell transplant for SCID, so the T cells may come from the graft donor.

This clonotype came up once. CDR3 nucleotides: TGTGCCACCCGGGATGGGGTTGCGTCACAGGGTGTGCGCAGAGAGACCCAGTACTTC. It encodes CATRDGVASQGVRRETQYF. The chain combines TRBV10-3 with TRBJ2-5; tentative D call: TRBD1 (6 bases). Looked up from germline, CDR1 is ENHRY and CDR2 is SYGVKD. Trimming removed 10 bases at V and 4 bases at J, with 34 bases between. CDR3 length: 19 residues.

The chain recombines TRBV30 with TRBJ2-2, with 8 bases aligning to TRBD1. V shed 2 bases and J 7 bases; nucleotides not matched to a gene: 21. Germline V CDR1 and CDR2: GTSNPN, SVGIG (reference sequence). The CDR3 spans 19 residues. CDR3 sequence reads: CAWSYTGTGRKNKHGELFF. DNA of the CDR3: TGTGCCTGGAGTTATACCGGGACAGGCCGAAAAAACAAACACGGGGAGCTGTTTTTT.

This chain joins TRBV7-2 and TRBJ2-1; D remains ambiguous. Per the germline V gene, CDR1 is SGHTA and CDR2 is FQGNSA. CDR3 size: 17 residues. V lost 4 bases and J lost 5, with 21 bases in between. The CDR3 DNA reads as TGTGCCAGCAGCTCAGTCCGCGGCGTGTCGGAGCACAATGAGCAGTTCTTC. Its protein product is CASSSVRGVSEHNEQFF.

This clonotype was observed a few times. This chain joins TRBV6-6 and TRBJ1-4, with D possibly TRBD1 on 6 matching bases. The length of the CDR3 is 13 residues. Trimming took off 6 bases at V and 8 bases at J, with 13 bases between the two ends. Germline CDR1 and CDR2: MNHNY and SVGAGI (reference sequence). As DNA, the CDR3 is TGTGCCAGCAGGACAGGAGGTAACGAAAAACTGTTTTTT. This gives the protein CASRTGGNEKLFF.

V usage is TRBV20-1 and J usage is TRBJ2-5; no clear D gene. Trimming took off 0 bases at V and 2 bases at J, with 1 base between the two ends. Germline CDR1 reads DFQATT; CDR2 reads SNEGSKA (reference sequence). This CDR3 has 11 residues. In nucleotides, the CDR3 is TGCAGTGCTAGAGATCAAGAGACCCAGTACTTC. As protein: CSARDQETQYF.

This chain uses TRBV27 with TRBJ1-4; possibly TRBD1 for D (6 bases). V dropped 6 bases and J dropped 11 bases, with 16 bases sitting between them. CDR1 MNHEY and CDR2 SMNVEV come from the germline V gene (reference sequence). The CDR3 length is 13 residues. CDR3 in amino acids: CASSPIQGGKLFF. CDR3 DNA sequence: TGTGCCAGCAGCCCCATACAGGGCGGGAAACTGTTTTTT.

This clonotype has more than one count but fewer than ten. V and J are TRBV4-1 and TRBJ1-1; possibly TRBD1 for D (6 bases). Germline V gene data show CDR1 as MGHRA and CDR2 as YSYEKL. The V end lost 1 base, the J end lost 4 bases, and 10 bases lay between the germline ends. This CDR3 spans 14 amino acids. Here the CDR3 reads CASSQGQVGTEAFF. In DNA form, the CDR3 reads TGCGCCAGCAGCCAAGGACAGGTTGGCACTGAAGCTTTCTTT.

This sequence joins TRBV24-1 and TRBJ2-2; D is ambiguous. Trimming pared 7 bases from V and 0 bases from J, leaving 5 bases between. Germline lookup yields CDR1 KGHDR and CDR2 SFDVKD. The CDR3 has 13 residues. The CDR3 DNA reads as TGTGCCACCAGGAGTTCGAACACCGGGGAGCTGTTTTTT. It is translated as CATRSSNTGELFF.

This clonotype was picked up a small number of times. This chain links TRBV27 with TRBJ2-3; D might be TRBD1 (7 bases). CDR1 and CDR2 (germline): MNHEY, SMNVEV (reference sequence). V dropped 4 bases and J dropped 6 bases, with 20 bases sitting between them. This CDR3 has 16 amino acids. DNA of the CDR3: TGTGCCAGCAGTTCCACTTATTCGACAGGGAGGGATACGCAGTATTTT. It codes for CASSSTYSTGRDTQYF.

This clonotype was detected only a few times. This CDR3 is CASSPPGQGGTEAFF. CDR3 DNA: TGTGCCAGCAGTCCGCCGGGACAGGGGGGGACTGAAGCTTTCTTT. The rearrangement links TRBV12-3 or TRBV12-4 to TRBJ1-1, with 11 nucleotides matching TRBD1. Trimming cost V 5 bases and J 5 bases; bases outside gene matches: 7. The CDR3 covers 15 residues.

The chain combines TRBV6-2 or TRBV6-3 with TRBJ2-3, with TRBD2 matching over 11 bases. Germline CDR1 reads MNHEY; CDR2 reads SVGEGT. This CDR3 spans 16 amino acids. Trimming removed 6 bases from V and 1 base from J; junction bases left unmatched: 6. The CDR3 sequence: CASRTLGLAGTDTQYF. In nucleotides, the CDR3 is TGTGCCAGCAGGACCCTGGGACTAGCGGGCACAGATACGCAGTATTTT.

This clonotype was recorded once. The CDR3: CAIRAAEYYEQYF. The CDR3 region has the DNA TGTGCCATAAGGGCTGCGGAATACTACGAGCAGTACTTC. The V call is TRBV10-3, the J call TRBJ2-7; no clear D. V dropped 9 bases and J dropped 3 bases, with 15 bases sitting between them. CDR3 length: 13 residues. CDR1 and CDR2 (germline): ENHRY, SYGVKD.

This rearrangement joins TRBV5-5 to TRBJ2-4; D is uncertain. V lost 0 bases and J 3 bases, leaving 7 bases between the germline ends. The CDR3 has 14 residues. CDR1 SGHKS and CDR2 YYEKEE come from the germline V gene (reference sequence). CDR3 bases: TGTGCCAGCAGCTTGGAGGCTAACAAAAACATTCAGTACTTC. As protein: CASSLEANKNIQYF.

This clonotype has only a few counts. The V and J genes are TRBV18 and TRBJ2-7; D gene ambiguous. The germline CDR1 and CDR2 sequences are KGHSH and LQKENI. There are 12 residues in the CDR3. Trimming removed 5 bases from V and 4 bases from J, with 9 bases in between. The CDR3 loop reads CASSANLYEQYF. The CDR3, as DNA: TGTGCCAGCTCAGCCAATTTATACGAGCAGTACTTC.

This chain links TRBV5-6 with TRBJ2-7, with D possibly matching TRBD2 (5 bases). This CDR3 has 14 amino acids. V dropped 1 base and J dropped 5 bases, with 13 bases sitting between them. From germline, CDR1 is SGHDT and CDR2 YYEEEE. Here the CDR3 reads CASSLRGSLHEQYF. CDR3 in DNA: TGTGCCAGCAGCTTGCGGGGATCTCTCCACGAGCAGTACTTC.

This chain joins TRBV5-1 and TRBJ2-3; 9 bases are shared with TRBD2. Germline CDR1 and CDR2: SGHRS and YFSETQ. The length of the CDR3 is 17 residues. V lost 2 bases and J lost 2; bases outside the gene matches: 9. This chain's CDR3 is CASSFGSGGTFTDTQYF. The DNA for the CDR3 is TGCGCCAGCAGCTTTGGAAGCGGGGGGACATTCACAGATACGCAGTATTTT. Supplemented by reference TRBV5-1 and TRBJ2-3, the full variable domain reads KAGVTQTPRYLIKTRGQQVTLSCSPISGHRSVSWYQQTPGQGLQFLFEYFSETQRNKGNFPGRFSGRQFSNSRSEMNVSTLELGDSALYLCASSFGSGGTFTDTQYFGPGTRLTVL.

V usage is TRBV3-1 and J usage is TRBJ2-1; D is possibly TRBD2 (6 bases). Germline V lookup: CDR1 LGHDT, CDR2 YNNKEL (reference sequence). The CDR3 totals 17 residues. Deletions cut 4 bases from V and 6 bases from J, with 22 bases between. The DNA for the CDR3 is TGTGCCAGCAGCCCCGAGAGCGGCGGGGTTTATAGCAATGAGCAGTTCTTC. Its translation is CASSPESGGVYSNEQFF.

This clonotype turned up a few times. The chain links TRBV30 to TRBJ1-1, with D possibly matching TRBD1 (5 bases). V lost 0 bases, J lost 4 bases, and 9 bases lay in between. This CDR3 comprises 13 residues. Per germline, CDR1 GTSNPN and CDR2 SVGIG (reference sequence). The CDR3 DNA sequence: TGTGCCTGGAGTGTACTGGGGGTCACTGAAGCTTTCTTT. Translating gives CAWSVLGVTEAFF.

J is TRBJ2-7 and V is TRBV12-3 or TRBV12-4; 8 bases align to TRBD1. V trimming: 6 bases; J trimming: 3 bases; junction bases outside the gene matches: 10. The CDR3 is 15 amino acids. The CDR3 DNA sequence: TGTGCCAGCAGCCTCGTCCCGGGACAGGTCTACGAGCAGTACTTC. It yields the protein CASSLVPGQVYEQYF.

The chain uses TRBV29-1 and TRBJ2-5; TRBD2 agrees at 15 bases. Germline V gene data show CDR1 as SQVTM and CDR2 as ANQGSEA. V lost 3 bases to trimming and J lost 5 bases; unmatched junction nucleotides: 4. The CDR3 has 15 amino acids. The CDR3: CSVDHGTSGGETQYF. For the CDR3, the DNA is TGCAGCGTTGACCACGGGACTAGCGGGGGGGAGACCCAGTACTTC.

This clonotype was seen a few times. V usage is TRBV7-3 and J usage is TRBJ2-1, with D unclear. CDR3 length equals 14 residues. V dropped 1 base and J dropped 7 bases, with 11 bases sitting between them. Germline CDR1 is SGHTA and CDR2 is FQGTGA. CDR3: CASSLMPRENEQFF. In nucleotides, the CDR3 is TGTGCCAGCAGCTTAATGCCTAGAGAGAATGAGCAGTTCTTC. Combining the CDR3 with reference TRBV7-3 and TRBJ2-1 gives the whole variable domain GAGVSQTPSNKVTEKGKYVELRCDPISGHTALYWYRQSLGQGPEFLIYFQGTGAADDSGLPNDRFFAVRPEGSVSTLKIQRTERGDSAVYLCASSLMPRENEQFFGPGTRLTVL.

This clonotype has a single count. This chain uses TRBV9 with TRBJ2-1; D is tentatively TRBD1 or TRBD2 (5 bases each). Germline loops: CDR1 SGDLS, CDR2 YYNGEE. The CDR3 loop spans 16 amino acids. V gave up 2 bases and J gave up 5 bases, with 17 bases separating them. The DNA of the CDR3 is TGTGCCAGCAGCGTGGGGGACGCCCAGCTCCACAATGAGCAGTTCTTC. Translating gives CASSVGDAQLHNEQFF.

This clonotype appeared a few times. CDR3 nucleotide sequence: TGTGCCAGCAGTTTATCTGTTTGGGACAGTTCCTACGAGCAGTACTTC. This sequence encodes CASSLSVWDSSYEQYF. The chain has TRBV27 and TRBJ2-7; TRBD1 matches at 7 bases. V shed 0 bases and J 1 base; nucleotides not matched to a gene: 6. Germline CDR1 is MNHEY and CDR2 is SMNVEV (reference sequence). The CDR3 spans 16 residues.

The chain combines TRBV3-1 with TRBJ2-7; the D is unclear. Trimming cost V 4 bases and J 3 bases, with 10 bases left between them. The CDR3 has 13 amino acids. Germline V CDR1 and CDR2: LGHDT, YNNKEL (reference sequence). Here the CDR3 reads CASSPRWVYEQYF. CDR3 DNA sequence: TGTGCCAGCAGCCCCCGGTGGGTCTACGAGCAGTACTTC.

In this sample, this clonotype turned up once. CDR3 bases: TGTGCCAGCAGCTTAGTGGTCTTAGCGATGGTCGCAGATACGCAGTATTTT. It translates to CASSLVVLAMVADTQYF. The rearrangement links TRBV7-9 to TRBJ2-3; perhaps TRBD2 as D (5 bases). Between the trimmed V and J ends, which lost 1 base and 4 bases, there was a span of 18 bases. Germline V gene sequence: CDR1 SEHNR, CDR2 FQNEAQ (reference sequence). This CDR3 spans 17 amino acids.

This clonotype was detected only a few times. The CDR3 sequence: CASRTLDRNFNEQFF. CDR3 sequence (DNA): TGTGCCAGCAGAACGTTGGACAGAAACTTCAATGAGCAGTTCTTC. The J gene is TRBJ2-1, the V gene TRBV12-3 or TRBV12-4, with D possibly TRBD1 on 6 matching bases. The CDR3 is made up of 15 amino acids. V lost 6 bases and J 6 bases, leaving 18 bases between the germline ends.

The chain carries TRBV15 and TRBJ2-2; D call uncertain. V was pared by 0 bases and J by 2 bases, with 10 bases between. The CDR3 length is 16 residues. Germline V gene sequence: CDR1 LNHNV, CDR2 YYDKDF (reference sequence). For the CDR3, the DNA is TGTGCCACCAGCAGAGAAAAGACGGTCAACACCGGGGAGCTGTTTTTT. This encodes CATSREKTVNTGELFF.